This record concerns one T cell receptor (beta chain) sequence. Its specificity is not known. This sample was included in a study of shared clonotypes between healthy human individuals. For the study at large: A couple of women and three men aged 18 to 49 made up the donors. Broader study findings: As a rule, naive subsets had a larger estimated richness than memory subsets.

From germline, CDR1 is LGHNA and CDR2 YSLEER. Unmatched junction bases numbered 15, after V lost 3 bases and J lost 3 bases. This CDR3 region has 19 residues. Produced via immunoSEQ multiplex PCR; TCRdb's table is partial and in-frame only. The profile shows 2 million to 3 million clones, 93% of them singletons. The receptor was derived from a man younger than 30 in good health. Some clones in this sample may be carry-over from other donors' samples. Sequences were obtained from naive CD4+ T cells from PBMCs. The subset: CD45RA+ positively selected. The rearrangement links TRBV4-3 to TRBJ1-4; the match to TRBD1 covers 8 bases. The CDR3 spells CASSQQTGVVAMANEKLFF. CDR3 coding DNA: TGCGCCAGCAGCCAGCAGACAGGGGTGGTTGCTATGGCTAATGAAAAACTGTTTTTT.